This is a list of T cell receptor beta chains from one sample in a study of response to subunit inactivated influenza vaccine. TCRdb recomputed calls from the RT-PCR reads with MiXCR, one row per CDR3 protein. This table holds 750,000 to 850,000 distinct CDR3 sequences, about a fifth found once. The sample consisted of PBMCs from blood, taken approximately 5 days after vaccination. The receptors were gathered from a man aged 45-65 years who received an inactivated influenza vaccine. The CDR3 runs from the conserved cysteine through the conserved F or W. Each record gives: CDR3 protein, V gene.

cdr3_aa: CASSTLWGVNEKLFF
v_call: TRBV7-9

cdr3_aa: CATSDQDRSTGELFF
v_call: TRBV24-1

cdr3_aa: CASSFPGTSGNREQYF
v_call: TRBV5-5

cdr3_aa: CASSQSLRGGNEQFF
v_call: TRBV4-2

cdr3_aa: CASSYGGADEQFF
v_call: TRBV6-5

cdr3_aa: CASSSYYSTDTQYF
v_call: TRBV6-5

cdr3_aa: CASSSPRDREGDEQFF
v_call: TRBV18

cdr3_aa: CSASTVLGQGARSNQPQHF
v_call: TRBV20-1

cdr3_aa: CSARGAGGHIRDEQFF
v_call: TRBV20-1

cdr3_aa: CASSYRALNNSPLHF
v_call: TRBV6-2/TRBV6-3

cdr3_aa: CASSPAAGANTGELFF
v_call: TRBV5-6

cdr3_aa: CASSLQAERTDTQYF
v_call: TRBV6-1

cdr3_aa: CASSPQGQGARNEQFF
v_call: TRBV12-3/TRBV12-4

cdr3_aa: CASRTSGNEQFF
v_call: TRBV28

cdr3_aa: CASSAGQGGTDTQYF
v_call: TRBV5-1

cdr3_aa: CASSLAGTGRNTIYF
v_call: TRBV28

cdr3_aa: CASSYSTGGGNQPQHF
v_call: TRBV6-2/TRBV6-3

cdr3_aa: CASSSGTSNEQFF
v_call: TRBV6-2/TRBV6-3

cdr3_aa: CASSSRQGVDETQYF
v_call: TRBV28

cdr3_aa: CAISDWGRGGEQYF
v_call: TRBV10-3

cdr3_aa: CASSQELAGVGYNEQFF
v_call: TRBV4-2

cdr3_aa: CSAPPGPRRMNTEAFF
v_call: TRBV20-1

cdr3_aa: CASSDKGLSYNEQFF
v_call: TRBV2

cdr3_aa: CASSFDGPRETQYF
v_call: TRBV11-2

cdr3_aa: CSARDRLGDTQYF
v_call: TRBV20-1

cdr3_aa: CASSLVLGEQPQHF
v_call: TRBV7-6

cdr3_aa: CATRPQGDTEAFF
v_call: TRBV24-1

cdr3_aa: CASSLALTGAGANVLTF
v_call: TRBV11-2

cdr3_aa: CSVVSRGLTGELFF
v_call: TRBV29-1

cdr3_aa: CSASGTSRDTQYF
v_call: TRBV20-1

cdr3_aa: CASSRSRERPYNEQFF
v_call: TRBV7-8

cdr3_aa: CASSLDLTGYGYTF
v_call: TRBV5-1

cdr3_aa: CASSRNGQLSTDTQYF
v_call: TRBV27

cdr3_aa: CASSWNLRSAGGLDEQYF
v_call: TRBV6-5

cdr3_aa: CASSNNSGRASYNEQFF
v_call: TRBV7-8

cdr3_aa: CASSVDGGSADTQYF
v_call: TRBV9

cdr3_aa: CASSLGPNRAAKNIQYF
v_call: TRBV5-4

cdr3_aa: CASSQQVGSQETQYF
v_call: TRBV4-2

cdr3_aa: CASSSLGYGYTF
v_call: TRBV28

cdr3_aa: CASSLVREVLDTQYF
v_call: TRBV12-3/TRBV12-4

cdr3_aa: CSAPTDSYEQYF
v_call: TRBV20-1

cdr3_aa: CASSFQREKSEQFF
v_call: TRBV12-3/TRBV12-4

cdr3_aa: CASSRETGELFF
v_call: TRBV12-3/TRBV12-4

cdr3_aa: CASSLVPGQLLAAFEQYF
v_call: TRBV5-1

cdr3_aa: CAILPKETQYF
v_call: TRBV5-1

cdr3_aa: CSARPSGGLKNIQYF
v_call: TRBV20-1

cdr3_aa: CSVGTSVYNEQFF
v_call: TRBV29-1

cdr3_aa: CSAWDPGSGANVLTF
v_call: TRBV29-1

cdr3_aa: CASSLDTVPGELFF
v_call: TRBV11-2

cdr3_aa: CASRKGRGNQYF
v_call: TRBV27

cdr3_aa: CAWTVVGGTEAFF
v_call: TRBV30

cdr3_aa: CSVEGPSSYNEQFF
v_call: TRBV29-1

cdr3_aa: CSASLAGATYEQYF
v_call: TRBV20-1

cdr3_aa: CASIPGSTSTDTQYF
v_call: TRBV10-2

cdr3_aa: CASSGLSEQYF
v_call: TRBV2